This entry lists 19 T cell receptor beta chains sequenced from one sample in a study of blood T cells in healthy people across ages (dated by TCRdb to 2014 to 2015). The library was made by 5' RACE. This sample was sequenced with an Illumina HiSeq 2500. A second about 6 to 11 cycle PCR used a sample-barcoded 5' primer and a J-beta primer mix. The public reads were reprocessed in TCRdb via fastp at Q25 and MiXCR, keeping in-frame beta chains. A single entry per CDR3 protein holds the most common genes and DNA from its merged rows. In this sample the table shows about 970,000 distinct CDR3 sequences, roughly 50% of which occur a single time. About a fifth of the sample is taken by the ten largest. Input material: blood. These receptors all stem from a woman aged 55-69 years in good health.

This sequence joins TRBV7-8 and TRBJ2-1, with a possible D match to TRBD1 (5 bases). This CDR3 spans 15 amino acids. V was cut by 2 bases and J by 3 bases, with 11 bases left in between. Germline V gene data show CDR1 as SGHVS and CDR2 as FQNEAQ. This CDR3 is CASSLQGSFYNEQFF. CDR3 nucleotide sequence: TGTGCCAGCAGCTTACAGGGCTCCTTCTACAATGAGCAGTTCTTC.

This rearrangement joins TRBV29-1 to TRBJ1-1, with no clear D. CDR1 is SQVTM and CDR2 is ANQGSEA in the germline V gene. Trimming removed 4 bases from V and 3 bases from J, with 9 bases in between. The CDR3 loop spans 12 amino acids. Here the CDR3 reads CSVVDWDTEAFF. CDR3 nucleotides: TGCAGCGTTGTGGATTGGGACACTGAAGCTTTCTTT.

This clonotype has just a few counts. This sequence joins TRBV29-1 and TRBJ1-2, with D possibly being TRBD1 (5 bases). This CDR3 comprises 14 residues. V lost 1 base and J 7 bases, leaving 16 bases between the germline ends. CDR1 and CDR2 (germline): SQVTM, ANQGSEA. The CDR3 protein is CSVEASAGTSGYTF. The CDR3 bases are TGCAGCGTTGAAGCTTCGGCAGGGACGAGTGGCTACACCTTC. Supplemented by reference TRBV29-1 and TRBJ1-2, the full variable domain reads SAVISQKPSRDICQRGTSLTIQCQVDSQVTMMFWYRQQPGQSLTLIATANQGSEATYESGFVIDKFPISRPNLTFSTLTVSNMSPEDSSIYLCSVEASAGTSGYTFGSGTRLTVV.

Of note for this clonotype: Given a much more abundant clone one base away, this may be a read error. CDR3 sequence: CACSPGTDPSTDTQYF. CDR3 nucleotide sequence: TGTGCCTGCAGTCCAGGGACGGACCCTAGCACAGATACGCAGTATTTT. The V gene is TRBV12-3 or TRBV12-4, the J gene TRBJ2-3; D could derive from TRBD1 or TRBD2 (5 bases each). The CDR3 has 16 amino acids.

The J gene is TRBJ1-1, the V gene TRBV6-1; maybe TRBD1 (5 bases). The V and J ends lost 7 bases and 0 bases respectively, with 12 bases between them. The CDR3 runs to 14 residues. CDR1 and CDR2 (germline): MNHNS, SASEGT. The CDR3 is CASKGRDLNTEAFF. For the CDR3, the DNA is TGTGCCAGCAAAGGGCGGGACTTGAACACTGAAGCTTTCTTT.

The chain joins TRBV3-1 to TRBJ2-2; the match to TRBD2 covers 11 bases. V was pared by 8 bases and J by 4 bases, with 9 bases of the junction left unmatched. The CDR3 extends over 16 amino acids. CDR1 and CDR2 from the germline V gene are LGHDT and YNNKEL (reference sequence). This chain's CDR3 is CASQTLAGGRTGELFF. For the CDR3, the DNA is TGTGCCAGCCAAACTCTAGCGGGGGGCCGCACCGGGGAGCTGTTTTTT.

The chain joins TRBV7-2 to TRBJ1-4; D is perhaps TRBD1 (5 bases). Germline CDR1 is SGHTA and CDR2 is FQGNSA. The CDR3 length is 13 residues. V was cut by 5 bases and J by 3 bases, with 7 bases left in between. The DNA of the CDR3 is TGTGCCAGCAGCCGGGACTCTAATGAAAAACTGTTTTTT. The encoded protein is CASSRDSNEKLFF.

This CDR3 reads CASSPGGVVNEQFF. DNA for the CDR3: TGTGCCAGCAGCCCCGGAGGGGTCGTAAATGAGCAGTTCTTC. J is TRBJ2-1 and V is TRBV7-2; tentative D call: TRBD2 (6 bases). Germline CDR1 reads SGHTA; CDR2 reads FQGNSA. This CDR3 spans 14 amino acids. Trimming took 5 bases from V and 7 from J, leaving 15 bases between them.

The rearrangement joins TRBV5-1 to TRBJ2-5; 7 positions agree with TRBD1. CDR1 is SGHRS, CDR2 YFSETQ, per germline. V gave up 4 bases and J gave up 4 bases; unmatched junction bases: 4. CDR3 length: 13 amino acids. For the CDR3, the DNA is TGCGCCAGCAGCGCAGGGGACAGAGAGACCCAGTACTTC. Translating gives CASSAGDRETQYF.

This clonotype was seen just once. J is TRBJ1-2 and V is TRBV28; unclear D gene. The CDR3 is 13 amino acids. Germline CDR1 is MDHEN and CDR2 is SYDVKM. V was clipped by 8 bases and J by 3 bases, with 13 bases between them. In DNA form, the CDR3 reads TGTGCCAGCGGTAAGGCCCTGGACTATGGCTACACCTTC. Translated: CASGKALDYGYTF.

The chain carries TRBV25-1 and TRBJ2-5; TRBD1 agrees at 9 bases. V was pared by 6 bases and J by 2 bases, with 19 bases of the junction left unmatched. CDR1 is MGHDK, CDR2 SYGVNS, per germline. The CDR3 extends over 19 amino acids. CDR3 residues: CASSKLPGTGLFWQETQYF. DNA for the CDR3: TGTGCCAGCAGCAAGCTTCCCGGGACAGGGCTGTTTTGGCAAGAGACCCAGTACTTC.

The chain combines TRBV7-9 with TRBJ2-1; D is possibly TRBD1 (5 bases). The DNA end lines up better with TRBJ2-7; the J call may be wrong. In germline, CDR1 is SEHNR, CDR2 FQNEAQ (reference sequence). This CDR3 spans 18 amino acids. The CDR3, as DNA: TGTGCCAGCAGCTTAGCCGCGCTAGGGCCAGGGCCCTACAATGAGCAGTACTTC. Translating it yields CASSLAALGPGPYNEQYF.

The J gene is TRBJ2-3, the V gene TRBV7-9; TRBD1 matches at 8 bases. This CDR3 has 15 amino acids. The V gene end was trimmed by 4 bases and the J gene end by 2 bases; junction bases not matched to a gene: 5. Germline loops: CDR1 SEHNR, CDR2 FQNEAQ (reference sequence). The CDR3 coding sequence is TGTGCCAGCAGCTCCGGACAGGGACTCACAGATACGCAGTATTTT. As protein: CASSSGQGLTDTQYF.

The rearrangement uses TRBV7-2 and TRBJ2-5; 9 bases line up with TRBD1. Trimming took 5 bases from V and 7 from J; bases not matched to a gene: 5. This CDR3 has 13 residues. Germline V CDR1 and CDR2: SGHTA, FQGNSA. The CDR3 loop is CASSRDRDGTQYF. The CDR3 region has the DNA TGTGCCAGCAGCCGGGACAGGGATGGGACCCAGTACTTC.

The CDR3 DNA reads TGTGCCAGCAGTCCCTCTTTGGACAGGGATTACAATGAGCAGTTCTTC. Its protein product is CASSPSLDRDYNEQFF. The chain employs TRBV6-5 and TRBJ2-1; 8 nucleotides align to TRBD1. The CDR3 has 16 residues. CDR1 is MNHEY and CDR2 is SVGAGI in the germline V gene. V gave up 5 bases and J gave up 4 bases; unmatched junction bases: 10.

The CDR3 loop is CASNPSLWSLPQFF. DNA of the CDR3: TGTGCCAGTAATCCTTCACTCTGGAGTTTACCGCAGTTCTTC. The chain carries TRBV19 and TRBJ2-1; D not certain. The ends were cut back, 7 bases at V and 12 bases at J, with 22 bases in the middle. CDR3 length: 14 residues. CDR1 and CDR2 from the germline V gene are LNHDA and SQIVND (reference sequence).

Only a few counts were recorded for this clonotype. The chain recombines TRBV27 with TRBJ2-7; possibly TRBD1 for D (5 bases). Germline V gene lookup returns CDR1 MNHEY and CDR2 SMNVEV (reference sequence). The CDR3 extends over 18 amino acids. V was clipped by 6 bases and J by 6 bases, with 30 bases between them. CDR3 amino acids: CASSQEGAHGADLPEQYF. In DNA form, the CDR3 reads TGTGCCAGCAGCCAGGAAGGGGCACACGGAGCCGACCTTCCCGAGCAGTACTTC.

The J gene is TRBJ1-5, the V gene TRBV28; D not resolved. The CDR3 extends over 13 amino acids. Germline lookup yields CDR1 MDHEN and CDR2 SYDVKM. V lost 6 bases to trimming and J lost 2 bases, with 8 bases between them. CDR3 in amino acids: CASRTGGNQPQHF. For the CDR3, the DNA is TGTGCCAGCAGGACCGGGGGCAATCAGCCCCAGCATTTT. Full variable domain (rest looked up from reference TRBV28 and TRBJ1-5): DVKVTQSSRYLVKRTGEKVFLECVQDMDHENMFWYRQDPGLGLRLIYFSYDVKMKEKGDIPEGYSVSREKKERFSLILESASTNQTSMYLCASRTGGNQPQHFGDGTRLSIL.

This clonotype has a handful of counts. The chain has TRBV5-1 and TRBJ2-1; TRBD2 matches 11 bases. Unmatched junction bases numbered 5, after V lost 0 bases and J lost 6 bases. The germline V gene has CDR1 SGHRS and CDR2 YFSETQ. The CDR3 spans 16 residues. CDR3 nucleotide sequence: TGCGCCAGCAGCTTGGGTGGGACTAGCGGCATCAATGAGCAGTTCTTC. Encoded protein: CASSLGGTSGINEQFF.